Sequencing of this T cell receptor beta chain was carried out in a study of shared clonotypes between healthy human individuals. The germline V gene has CDR1 KGHSH and CDR2 LQKENI. The CDR3 extends over 15 amino acids. Trimming at V came to 5 bases and at J to 8 bases, leaving 11 bases not matched to a gene. Several immunoSEQ 96-well plates shared each subset's DNA, each plate a replicate. Here immunoSEQ multiplex PCR was the method, and the copy in TCRdb shows in-frame clones only, minus some. This sample yields 500,000 or so clones, of which about 96% are seen a single time; 0.064% belongs to the top ten.

This receptor was obtained from a woman younger than 45 in good health. V and J are TRBV18 and TRBJ1-2; 10 nucleotides agree with TRBD1. Sequenced input: naive CD4+ T cells sorted from blood. As for subset: CD45RA+ positively selected. The CDR3 sequence: CASSTTMGTGEGYTF. The CDR3 DNA sequence: TGTGCCAGCTCAACCACGATGGGGACAGGGGAAGGCTACACCTTC.